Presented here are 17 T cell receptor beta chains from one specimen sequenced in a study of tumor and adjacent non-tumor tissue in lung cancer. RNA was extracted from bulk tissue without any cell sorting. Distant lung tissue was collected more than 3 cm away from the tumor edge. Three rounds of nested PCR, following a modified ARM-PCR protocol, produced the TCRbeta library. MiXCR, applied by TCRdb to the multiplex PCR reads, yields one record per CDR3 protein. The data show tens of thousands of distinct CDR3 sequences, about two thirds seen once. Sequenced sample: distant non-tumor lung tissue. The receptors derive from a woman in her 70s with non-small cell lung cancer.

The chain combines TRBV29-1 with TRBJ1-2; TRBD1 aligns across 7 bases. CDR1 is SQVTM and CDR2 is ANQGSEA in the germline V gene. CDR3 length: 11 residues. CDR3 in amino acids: CTSQGYYGYTF. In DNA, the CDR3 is TGCACTTCACAGGGGTACTATGGCTACACCTTC.

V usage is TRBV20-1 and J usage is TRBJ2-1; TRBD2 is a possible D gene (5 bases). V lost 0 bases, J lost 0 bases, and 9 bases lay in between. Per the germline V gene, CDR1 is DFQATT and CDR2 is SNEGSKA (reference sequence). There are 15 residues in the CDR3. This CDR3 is CSARDRRDSYNEQFF. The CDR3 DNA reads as TGCAGTGCTAGAGATCGACGGGACTCCTACAATGAGCAGTTCTTC.

CDR3 nucleotides: TGTGTCAACAGCTTACTCTTGAACACTGAAGCTTTCTTT. Encoded protein: CVNSLLLNTEAFF. The V gene is TRBV7-9, the J gene TRBJ1-1; the D is unclear. The CDR3 contains 13 residues. CDR1 is SEHNR and CDR2 is FQNEAQ in the germline V gene (reference sequence).

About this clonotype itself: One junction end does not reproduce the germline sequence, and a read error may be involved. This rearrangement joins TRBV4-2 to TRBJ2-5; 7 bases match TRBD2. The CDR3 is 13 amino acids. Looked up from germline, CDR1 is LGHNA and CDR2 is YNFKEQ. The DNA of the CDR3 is TGCGCCAGCAGACCTAGCGGTCAAGGGACCCAGTACTTC. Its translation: CASRPSGQGTQYF.

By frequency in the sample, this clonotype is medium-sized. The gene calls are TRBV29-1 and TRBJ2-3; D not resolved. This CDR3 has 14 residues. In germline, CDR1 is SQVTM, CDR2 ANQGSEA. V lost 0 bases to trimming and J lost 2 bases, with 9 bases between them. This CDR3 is CSVEDGRYTDTQYF. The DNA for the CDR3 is TGCAGCGTTGAAGACGGCAGATACACAGATACGCAGTATTTT.

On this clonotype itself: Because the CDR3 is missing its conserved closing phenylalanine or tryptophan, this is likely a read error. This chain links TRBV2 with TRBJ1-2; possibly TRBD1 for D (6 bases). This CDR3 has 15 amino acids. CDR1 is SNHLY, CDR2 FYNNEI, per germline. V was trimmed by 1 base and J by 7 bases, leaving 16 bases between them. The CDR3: CASSEGGGLLSGYTL. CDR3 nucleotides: TGTGCCAGCAGTGAAGGAGGGGGGCTCTTGAGTGGCTACACCTTA.

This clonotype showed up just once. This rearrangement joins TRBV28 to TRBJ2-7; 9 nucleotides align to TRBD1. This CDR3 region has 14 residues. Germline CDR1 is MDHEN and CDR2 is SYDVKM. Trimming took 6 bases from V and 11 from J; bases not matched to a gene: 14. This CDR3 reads CASRPTETGGSKYF. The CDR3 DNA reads TGTGCCAGCAGGCCCACGGAGACAGGGGGGAGTAAGTACTTC. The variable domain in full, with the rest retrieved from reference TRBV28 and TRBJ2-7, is DVKVTQSSRYLVKRTGEKVFLECVQDMDHENMFWYRQDPGLGLRLIYFSYDVKMKEKGDIPEGYSVSREKKERFSLILESASTNQTSMYLCASRPTETGGSKYFGPGTRLTVT.

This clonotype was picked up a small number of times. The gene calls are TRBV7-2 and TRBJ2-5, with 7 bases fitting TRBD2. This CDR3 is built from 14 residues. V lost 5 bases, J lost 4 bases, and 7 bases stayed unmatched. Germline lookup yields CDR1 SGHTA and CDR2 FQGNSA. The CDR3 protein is CASSPSGEGETQYF. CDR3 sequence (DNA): TGTGCCAGCAGCCCGTCGGGGGAGGGAGAGACCCAGTACTTC.

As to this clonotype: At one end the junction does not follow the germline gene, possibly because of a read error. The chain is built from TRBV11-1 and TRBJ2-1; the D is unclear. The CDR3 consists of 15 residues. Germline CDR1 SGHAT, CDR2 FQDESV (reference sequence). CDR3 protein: CASSLLDSSYNEQFF. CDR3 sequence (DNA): TGTGCCAGCAGCTTACTTGATAGTTCCTACAATGAGCAGTTTTTC.

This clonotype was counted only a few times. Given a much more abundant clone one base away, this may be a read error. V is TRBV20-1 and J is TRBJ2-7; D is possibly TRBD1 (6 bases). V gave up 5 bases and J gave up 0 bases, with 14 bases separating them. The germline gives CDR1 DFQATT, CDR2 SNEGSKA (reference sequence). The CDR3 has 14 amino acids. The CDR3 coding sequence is TGCAGTGCTGGGACATGGGCTAGCTCCTACGAGCAGTACTTC. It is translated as CSAGTWASSYEQYF.

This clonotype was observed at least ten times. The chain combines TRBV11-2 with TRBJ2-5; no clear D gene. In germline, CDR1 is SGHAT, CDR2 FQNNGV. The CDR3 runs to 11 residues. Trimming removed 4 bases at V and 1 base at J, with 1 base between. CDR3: CASSSQETQYF. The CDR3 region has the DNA TGTGCCAGCAGCTCCCAAGAGACCCAGTACTTC.

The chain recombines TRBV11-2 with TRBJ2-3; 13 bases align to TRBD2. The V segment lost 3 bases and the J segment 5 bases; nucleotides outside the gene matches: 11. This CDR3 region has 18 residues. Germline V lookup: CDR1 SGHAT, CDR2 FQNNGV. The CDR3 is CASSLGTSGRVLRDTQYF. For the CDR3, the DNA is TGTGCCAGCAGCTTGGGAACTAGCGGGAGGGTCCTTAGAGATACGCAGTATTTT.

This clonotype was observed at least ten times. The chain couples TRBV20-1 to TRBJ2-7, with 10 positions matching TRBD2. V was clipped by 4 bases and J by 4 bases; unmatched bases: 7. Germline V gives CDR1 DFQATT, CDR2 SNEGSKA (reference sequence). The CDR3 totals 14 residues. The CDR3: CSANPSGSAYEQYF. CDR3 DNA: TGCAGTGCTAACCCTAGCGGGAGTGCTTACGAGCAGTACTTC.

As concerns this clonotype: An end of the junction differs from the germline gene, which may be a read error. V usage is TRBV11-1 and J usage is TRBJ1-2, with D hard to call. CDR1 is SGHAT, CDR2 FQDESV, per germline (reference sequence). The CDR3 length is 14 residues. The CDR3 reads CPSSHSEVCYGYTF. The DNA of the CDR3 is TGTCCCAGCAGTCATTCGGAAGTTTGCTATGGCTACACCTTC.

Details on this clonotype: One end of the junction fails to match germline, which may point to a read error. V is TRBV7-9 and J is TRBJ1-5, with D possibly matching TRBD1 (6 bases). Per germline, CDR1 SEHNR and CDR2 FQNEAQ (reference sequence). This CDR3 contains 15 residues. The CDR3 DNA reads TGTGCCGGCAGCCCATCGGACAGAAGCAATCAGCCCCAGCATTTT. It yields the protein CAGSPSDRSNQPQHF.

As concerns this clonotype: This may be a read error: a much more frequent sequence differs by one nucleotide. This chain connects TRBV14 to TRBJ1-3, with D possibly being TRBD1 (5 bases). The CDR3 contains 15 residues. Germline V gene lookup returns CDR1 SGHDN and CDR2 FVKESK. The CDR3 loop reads CASSHGQSSGSTIYF. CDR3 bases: TGTGCCAGCAGCCACGGACAAAGCTCTGGAAGCACCATATATTTT.

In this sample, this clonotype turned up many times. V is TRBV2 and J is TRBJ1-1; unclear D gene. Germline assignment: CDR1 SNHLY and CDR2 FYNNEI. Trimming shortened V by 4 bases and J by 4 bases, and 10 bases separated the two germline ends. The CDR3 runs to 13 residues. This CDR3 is CASSGVSTTEAFF. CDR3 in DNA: TGTGCCAGCAGTGGAGTCAGTACCACTGAAGCTTTCTTT.